These 31 T cell receptor beta chains were all obtained from the same sample, sequenced in a study of blood T cell repertoires in COVID-19. Sequencing used immunoSEQ multiplex PCR; TCRdb keeps in-frame clones, though not all of them. The sample yields about 190,000 clones, around 90% seen once. Sequencing used peripheral blood. The receptors were gathered from a man in his fifties or sixties with acute or convalescent COVID-19.

The rearrangement links TRBV2 to TRBJ1-6; D is unresolved. The V gene lost 0 bases and the J gene lost 4 bases, with 10 bases spanning the gap. The CDR3 length is 16 residues. Germline-derived CDR1 and CDR2 are SNHLY and FYNNEI. CDR3: CASSEAPDKYNSPLHF. The CDR3 coding sequence is TGTGCCAGCAGTGAAGCACCAGACAAGTATAATTCACCCCTCCACTTT.

This chain links TRBV7-3 with TRBJ2-7, with 14 bases fitting TRBD2. Germline V gene lookup returns CDR1 SGHTA and CDR2 FQGTGA. The trim removed 5 bases at V and 3 bases at J, leaving 12 bases unmatched. The CDR3 length is 18 residues. CDR3 sequence reads: CASSNIGLAGGQGYEQYV. For the CDR3, the DNA is TGTGCCAGCAGCAACATCGGACTAGCGGGGGGTCAGGGCTACGAGCAGTACGTC.

About this clone: Relative to the germline gene, one junction end is altered; a read error may explain this. V usage is TRBV7-2 and J usage is TRBJ1-5; D is ambiguous. This CDR3 comprises 13 residues. Germline V CDR1 and CDR2: SGHTA, FQGNSA. Here the CDR3 DNA reads TGTGCCAGCAGCCCTAATAGCGATCAGCCCCAGCATTTT. Residues: CASSPNSDQPQHF. The whole variable domain, filled in from reference TRBV7-2 and TRBJ1-5, reads GAGVSQSPSNKVTEKGKDVELRCDPISGHTALYWYRQSLGQGLEFLIYFQGNSAPDKSGLPSDRFSAERTGGSVSTLTIQRTQQEDSAVYLCASSPNSDQPQHFGDGTRLSIL.

The table lists this clone with a count of one. The junction shows a germline mismatch at one end, possibly a read error. V and J are TRBV6-1 and TRBJ1-2, with TRBD1 identical over 10 bases. Germline values: CDR1 MNHNS, CDR2 SASEGT. This CDR3 comprises 18 residues. The CDR3 coding sequence is TGTGCCAGCAGAGAAGGTGGACAGGGGGTTTTTAGGAACTATGGCTACACCTTC. Encoded protein: CASREGGQGVFRNYGYTF.

The chain links TRBV28 to TRBJ1-2, with D hard to call. The V gene lost 3 bases and the J gene lost 3 bases, with 11 bases spanning the gap. Germline V gene data show CDR1 as MDHEN and CDR2 as SYDVKM. The length of the CDR3 is 14 residues. DNA for the CDR3: TGTGCCAGCAGTTTTGGGCGGGATGACTATGGCTACACCTTC. The encoded protein is CASSFGRDDYGYTF.

Regarding this clone: Compared with germline, one end of the junction differs, possibly owing to a read error. This rearrangement joins TRBV19 to TRBJ2-2; the match to TRBD2 covers 12 bases. This CDR3 spans 15 amino acids. CDR1 and CDR2 (germline): LNHDA, SQIVND (reference sequence). The CDR3 sequence: CATSLAGGPTGELFF. In DNA, the CDR3 is TGTGCCACTAGTCTAGCGGGGGGGCCCACCGGGGAGCTGTTTTTT.

V and J are TRBV6-2 or TRBV6-3 and TRBJ2-3; 14 nucleotides line up with TRBD2. Trimming at V came to 4 bases and at J to 1 base, leaving 10 bases not matched to a gene. Germline V CDR1 and CDR2: MNHEY, SVGEGT. The CDR3 has 19 amino acids. The CDR3 region is CASSFRPGLAGEGTDTQYF. CDR3 nucleotides: TGTGCCAGCAGTTTCCGACCGGGACTAGCGGGAGAGGGCACAGATACGCAGTATTTT.

V gene TRBV18 combines with J gene TRBJ1-1; TRBD1 aligns across 10 bases. Trimming cost V 5 bases and J 5 bases; bases outside gene matches: 17. Germline V gives CDR1 KGHSH, CDR2 LQKENI. The CDR3 spans 18 residues. CDR3 residues: CASSYDPRTGGFRTEAFF. CDR3 in DNA: TGTGCCAGCTCATACGATCCGAGGACAGGGGGTTTTCGGACTGAAGCTTTCTTT.

The gene calls are TRBV5-1 and TRBJ2-5, with 9 bases matching TRBD2. The V gene end was trimmed by 6 bases and the J gene end by 4 bases; junction bases not matched to a gene: 10. The CDR3 sequence is 15 residues long. Germline V CDR1 and CDR2: SGHRS, YFSETQ. The CDR3, as DNA: TGCGCCAGCACTGGCGGGGGGGCCGGGGGAGAGACCCAGTACTTC. This encodes CASTGGGAGGETQYF.

This clone was recorded once. The rearrangement joins TRBV29-1 to TRBJ1-4; D call uncertain. This CDR3 region has 14 residues. The V end lost 3 bases, the J end lost 7 bases, and 15 bases lay between the germline ends. Germline CDR1 is SQVTM and CDR2 is ANQGSEA. CDR3 protein: CSVEGGRVGEKLFF. CDR3 sequence (DNA): TGCAGCGTTGAGGGTGGGAGGGTTGGTGAAAAACTGTTTTTT.

The gene calls are TRBV6-6 and TRBJ1-3; 8 bases fit TRBD1. Germline V CDR1 and CDR2: MNHNY, SVGAGI (reference sequence). The CDR3 runs to 15 residues. V gave up 2 bases and J gave up 1 base; unmatched junction bases: 1. The CDR3 sequence: CASSYGTGSGNTIYF. The CDR3 DNA follows: TGTGCCAGCAGTTACGGGACAGGTTCTGGAAACACCATATATTTT.

This clone was recorded only once. The V gene is TRBV2, the J gene TRBJ1-5; 8 nucleotides align to TRBD1. Germline CDR1 and CDR2: SNHLY and FYNNEI. Trimming at V came to 6 bases and at J to 2 bases, leaving 9 bases not matched to a gene. This CDR3 contains 16 residues. The CDR3 spells CASSVSTGDRNQPQHF. DNA for the CDR3: TGTGCCAGCAGCGTATCGACAGGGGACCGCAATCAGCCCCAGCATTTT.

The chain uses TRBV10-3 and TRBJ1-4; D possibly corresponds to TRBD1 (6 bases). V was cut by 3 bases and J by 6 bases, with 11 bases left in between. In germline, CDR1 is ENHRY, CDR2 SYGVKD. The CDR3 contains 14 residues. This CDR3 is CAISEGGDHEKLFF. The CDR3, as DNA: TGTGCCATCAGTGAAGGGGGTGACCATGAAAAACTGTTTTTT.

Comment on this clone: One junction end does not reproduce the germline sequence, and a read error may be involved. For the CDR3, the DNA is TGTGCCAGTAGTCCGTCAATTAGTAGCCATCAGCCCCAGCATTTT. This sequence encodes CASSPSISSHQPQHF. V and J are TRBV19 and TRBJ1-5; D ambiguous. Germline lookup yields CDR1 LNHDA and CDR2 SQIVND (reference sequence). CDR3 length: 15 amino acids.

V usage is TRBV5-4 and J usage is TRBJ1-4; TRBD1 matches 10 bases. This CDR3 has 14 amino acids. Unmatched junction bases numbered 0, after V lost 4 bases and J lost 3 bases. Germline CDR1 reads SGHNT; CDR2 reads YYREEE (reference sequence). The CDR3 DNA reads TGTGCCAGCAGCGGGACAGGGGCTAATGAAAAACTGTTTTTT. This codes for CASSGTGANEKLFF.

This clone was picked up one time. J is TRBJ1-5 and V is TRBV6-1, with D uncertain. Germline V gives CDR1 MNHNS, CDR2 SASEGT. The CDR3 loop spans 11 amino acids. V was cut by 5 bases and J by 13 bases, with 12 bases left in between. The CDR3 region has the DNA TGTGCCAGCAGTTTTAGTTCGGGACAGCATTTT. Residues: CASSFSSGQHF.

The J gene is TRBJ1-1, the V gene TRBV27; D is perhaps TRBD1 (6 bases). V was shortened by 5 bases and J by 4 bases, with 17 bases between the two germline ends. Germline assignment: CDR1 MNHEY and CDR2 SMNVEV (reference sequence). This CDR3 has 15 residues. Written as DNA, the CDR3 is TGTGCCAGCAGTCTTTCCGGGACATCCGGCACTGAAGCTTTCTTT. It specifies CASSLSGTSGTEAFF.

CDR3 protein: CASSRGHSCSPLHF. The CDR3, as DNA: TGTGCCAGCAGTCGTGGACACAGTTGTTCACCCCTCCACTTT. The chain recombines TRBV21-1 with TRBJ1-6; TRBD1, the table's D call, was not compared with the DNA. TRBV21-1 is deemed a pseudogene. The CDR3 consists of 14 residues.

The chain joins TRBV7-3 to TRBJ2-1; D is perhaps TRBD2 (6 bases). Germline lookup yields CDR1 SGHTA and CDR2 FQGTGA. This CDR3 spans 15 amino acids. V gave up 3 bases and J gave up 2 bases, with 11 bases separating them. This chain's CDR3 is CASSLIAAPYNEQFF. The CDR3 region has the DNA TGTGCCAGCAGCTTGATAGCGGCTCCCTACAATGAGCAGTTCTTC.

V usage is TRBV5-1 and J usage is TRBJ2-7; D is possibly TRBD2 (7 bases). The CDR3 runs to 15 residues. The germline V and J ends were trimmed by 5 bases and 7 bases, with 22 bases remaining between them. CDR1 and CDR2 (germline): SGHRS, YFSETQ. DNA of the CDR3: TGCGCCAGCAGTATGGGGGCGCCTAGCGGATTAGAGCAGTACTTC. This translates into CASSMGAPSGLEQYF.

The rearrangement uses TRBV10-1 and TRBJ2-7, with D maybe TRBD2 (5 bases). Per germline, CDR1 WNHNN and CDR2 SYGVQD (reference sequence). Trimming removed 2 bases at V and 0 bases at J, with 14 bases between. CDR3 length equals 16 residues. The CDR3 region has the DNA TGCGCCAGCAGTGAGACTAGGGTGGAGGCCTCCTACGAGCAGTACGTC. It specifies CASSETRVEASYEQYV.

The rearrangement links TRBV5-1 to TRBJ2-7; TRBD2 matches at 13 bases. CDR3 length: 19 residues. Trimming removed 2 bases from V and 0 bases from J; junction bases left unmatched: 11. Germline lookup yields CDR1 SGHRS and CDR2 YFSETQ. CDR3 DNA sequence: TGCGCCAGCAGCTTTTTACTAGCGGGAGGGCCGCTTAACTCCTACGAGCAGTACTTC. Translation gives CASSFLLAGGPLNSYEQYF. Supplemented by reference TRBV5-1 and TRBJ2-7, the full variable domain reads KAGVTQTPRYLIKTRGQQVTLSCSPISGHRSVSWYQQTPGQGLQFLFEYFSETQRNKGNFPGRFSGRQFSNSRSEMNVSTLELGDSALYLCASSFLLAGGPLNSYEQYFGPGTRLTVT.

The rearrangement uses TRBV19 and TRBJ1-5; D might be TRBD1 (6 bases). Trimming removed 5 bases at V and 6 bases at J, with 14 bases between. This CDR3 contains 14 residues. CDR1 and CDR2 (germline): LNHDA, SQIVND (reference sequence). The CDR3 spells CASSFLGASQPQHF. CDR3 nucleotide sequence: TGTGCCAGTAGTTTCTTGGGGGCGTCTCAGCCCCAGCATTTT.

The chain couples TRBV29-1 to TRBJ2-7; D ambiguous. V was shortened by 0 bases and J by 6 bases, with 12 bases between the two germline ends. The CDR3 length is 13 residues. CDR1 is SQVTM, CDR2 ANQGSEA, per germline. CDR3 amino acids: CSVEDQAFSEQYF. CDR3 nucleotides: TGCAGCGTTGAAGATCAGGCTTTTTCCGAGCAGTACTTC.

The CDR3 here is CASTTGEWGNEQFF. The CDR3 DNA sequence: TGCGCCAGTACTACAGGGGAATGGGGCAATGAGCAGTTCTTC. The chain carries TRBV10-2 and TRBJ2-1, with 7 bases aligning to TRBD1. V trimming: 9 bases; J trimming: 6 bases; junction bases outside the gene matches: 11. CDR3 length equals 14 residues. Per the germline V gene, CDR1 is WSHSY and CDR2 is SAAADI.

The chain uses TRBV6-4 and TRBJ2-2; D call uncertain. V lost 6 bases and J 5 bases, leaving 13 bases between the germline ends. Germline CDR1 is MRHNA and CDR2 is SNTAGT. The CDR3 runs 14 residues. CDR3 amino acids: CASSPTGVTGELFF. CDR3 nucleotide sequence: TGTGCCAGCAGCCCCACGGGTGTAACCGGGGAGCTGTTTTTT.

The chain carries TRBV7-8 and TRBJ1-1; D perhaps matches TRBD1 (6 bases). This CDR3 contains 14 residues. The germline V gene encodes CDR1 SGHVS and CDR2 FQNEAQ. Trimming cost V 6 bases and J 2 bases, with 13 bases left between them. CDR3 region: CASRGTGINTEAFF. The CDR3 DNA reads as TGTGCCAGCAGGGGAACAGGGATTAACACTGAAGCTTTCTTT.

The rearrangement links TRBV6-5 to TRBJ1-6, with TRBD1 matching over 8 bases. This CDR3 comprises 14 residues. Germline CDR1 MNHEY, CDR2 SVGAGI. The ends lost 6 bases at V and 7 bases at J; junction bases unmatched: 5. This CDR3 reads CASRLDRANSPLHF. CDR3 nucleotide sequence: TGTGCCAGCAGATTGGACAGGGCGAATTCACCCCTCCACTTT.

The genes are TRBV5-6 and TRBJ1-1; D uncertain. V lost 0 bases, J lost 1 base, and 22 bases lay in between. This CDR3 is built from 19 residues. Germline CDR1 SGHDT, CDR2 YYEEEE. CDR3 DNA sequence: TGTGCCAGCAGCTTGGAAGAGTGGCGGTACGGGTCGGGGAACACTGAAGCTTTCTTT. Translating it yields CASSLEEWRYGSGNTEAFF.

This clone showed up just a few times. The chain recombines TRBV2 with TRBJ1-5; TRBD1 aligns across 9 bases. The germline gives CDR1 SNHLY, CDR2 FYNNEI. V lost 7 bases and J lost 5; bases outside the gene matches: 6. The CDR3 sequence is 14 residues long. The CDR3 spells CASIRDRADQPQHF. The DNA of the CDR3 is TGTGCCAGCATCCGGGACAGGGCTGATCAGCCCCAGCATTTT.

This chain joins TRBV7-9 and TRBJ1-5; D perhaps matches TRBD1 (5 bases). V dropped 2 bases and J dropped 9 bases, with 20 bases sitting between them. Germline lookup yields CDR1 SEHNR and CDR2 FQNEAQ (reference sequence). This CDR3 region has 16 residues. The CDR3 reads CASSLIGRLGETPQHF. In DNA form, the CDR3 reads TGTGCCAGCAGCTTAATTGGTCGACTAGGGGAGACGCCCCAGCATTTT.